Below, 21 T cell receptor beta chains from the same sample are listed, as sequenced in a study of shared clonotypes between healthy human individuals. It was CD45RO-negative cells, positively selected for CCR7, that made up naive CD8 cells, with terminally differentiated effector memory CD45RA+ cells excluded. The protocol was immunoSEQ multiplex PCR, while the TCRdb copy is restricted to in-frame clones and leaves out a portion. The data contain around 650,000 clones, roughly 96% of them seen just once; the ten biggest clones take up roughly 0.1%. The sample comprised naive CD8+ T cells sorted from blood. Receptor source: a woman under 40 in good health.

Details on this clone: Different DNA sequences within this sample yield the same CDR3. This sequence joins TRBV27 and TRBJ2-7; 10 bases line up with TRBD1. This CDR3 has 14 residues. Unmatched junction bases numbered 3, after V lost 3 bases and J lost 4 bases. Germline V gene lookup returns CDR1 MNHEY and CDR2 SMNVEV (reference sequence). CDR3 DNA sequence: TGTGCCAGCAGTTTGGGGACAGGGGCATACGAGCAGTACTTC. The encoded protein is CASSLGTGAYEQYF.

J is TRBJ2-1 and V is TRBV6-1; 9 bases line up with TRBD1. The CDR3 sequence is 17 residues long. The germline V gene has CDR1 MNHNS and CDR2 SASEGT. Trimming at V came to 2 bases and at J to 8 bases, leaving 13 bases not matched to a gene. CDR3 sequence: CASSEWTGEGARDEQFF. The CDR3 DNA reads as TGTGCCAGCAGTGAATGGACAGGGGAGGGGGCTAGGGATGAGCAGTTCTTC.

The DNA of the CDR3 is TGCGCCAGCAGCCCCGCCGGACAGGGGAGGCAGCCCCAGCATTTT. Translating it yields CASSPAGQGRQPQHF. The chain couples TRBV4-1 to TRBJ1-5; 9 bases align to TRBD1. The CDR3 is 15 residues long. Trimming took 4 bases from V and 7 from J; bases not matched to a gene: 8. CDR1 is MGHRA, CDR2 YSYEKL, per germline.

V and J are TRBV19 and TRBJ2-3; TRBD2 agrees at 7 bases. Unmatched junction bases numbered 11, after V lost 4 bases and J lost 4 bases. Germline V lookup: CDR1 LNHDA, CDR2 SQIVND (reference sequence). CDR3 length equals 16 residues. The CDR3 DNA reads as TGTGCCAGTAGTACCCCCAGCGGGATCGGAGCAGATACGCAGTATTTT. Translation: CASSTPSGIGADTQYF.

This clone appeared once. The V gene is TRBV14, the J gene TRBJ2-5; D is ambiguous. Germline V CDR1 and CDR2: SGHDN, FVKESK. V was shortened by 1 base and J by 4 bases, with 7 bases between the two germline ends. This CDR3 spans 13 amino acids. The CDR3: CASSQVYRETQYF. CDR3 DNA: TGTGCCAGCAGCCAAGTTTACAGAGAGACCCAGTACTTC. The complete variable domain, with remaining parts taken from reference TRBV14 and TRBJ2-5, reads EAGVTQFPSHSVIEKGQTVTLRCDPISGHDNLYWYRRVMGKEIKFLLHFVKESKQDESGMPNNRFLAERTGGTYSTLKVQPAELEDSGVYFCASSQVYRETQYFGPGTRLLVL.

CDR3 DNA: TGTGCCAGCAGTCAGTACGGCGAGCAGTACTTC. The encoded protein is CASSQYGEQYF. V gene TRBV27 combines with J gene TRBJ2-5; no definite D call. The J call may be wrong; the DNA end is better matched by TRBJ2-7. Germline V gene sequence: CDR1 MNHEY, CDR2 SMNVEV (reference sequence). CDR3 length: 11 residues.

The J gene is TRBJ2-7, the V gene TRBV19; D ambiguous. The germline CDR1 and CDR2 sequences are LNHDA and SQIVND (reference sequence). Trimming shortened V by 3 bases and J by 5 bases, and 23 bases separated the two germline ends. CDR3 length equals 17 residues. CDR3 bases: TGTGCCAGTAGTATTTCCCTTTGGGTCCAGTCCTTTAACGAGCAGTACTTC. It encodes CASSISLWVQSFNEQYF.

This chain links TRBV6-5 with TRBJ2-1, with D perhaps TRBD2 (6 bases). Germline values: CDR1 MNHEY, CDR2 SVGAGI. CDR3 length: 15 residues. Deletions cut 5 bases from V and 0 bases from J, with 11 bases between. For the CDR3, the DNA is TGTGCCAGCAGTACCGGGACTGGCTCCTACAATGAGCAGTTCTTC. This translates into CASSTGTGSYNEQFF.

This chain connects TRBV7-9 to TRBJ2-3, with TRBD2 matching 7 bases. The V segment lost 5 bases and the J segment 14 bases; nucleotides outside the gene matches: 16. The CDR3 runs to 14 residues. Germline V gene sequence: CDR1 SEHNR, CDR2 FQNEAQ (reference sequence). The CDR3 is CASSQVLERGTSYF. The DNA of the CDR3 is TGTGCCAGCAGCCAGGTTCTGGAGCGGGGTACGTCGTATTTT.

V is TRBV5-6 and J is TRBJ2-7; D is perhaps TRBD1 (6 bases). The CDR3 length is 15 residues. From germline, CDR1 is SGHDT and CDR2 YYEEEE. V lost 4 bases and J lost 0, with 14 bases in between. The CDR3 DNA sequence: TGTGCCAGCAGCGGGGGCCAGGGAATCTCCTACGAGCAGTACTTC. Amino acid sequence: CASSGGQGISYEQYF.

Details on this clone: This specimen includes other DNA sequences encoding the same CDR3. V usage is TRBV5-6 and J usage is TRBJ1-2; D not resolved. The V end was cut by 0 bases, the J end by 5 bases, with 5 bases between. Germline loops: CDR1 SGHDT, CDR2 YYEEEE. The length of the CDR3 is 12 residues. CDR3 in amino acids: CASSLGNYGYTF. CDR3 sequence (DNA): TGTGCCAGCAGCTTGGGAAATTATGGCTACACCTTC.

J is TRBJ2-7 and V is TRBV27; 12 bases are shared with TRBD2. The germline V gene encodes CDR1 MNHEY and CDR2 SMNVEV (reference sequence). The CDR3 has 16 residues. J lost 4 bases, V lost 5 bases, and 9 bases had no gene match. In DNA, the CDR3 is TGTGCCAGCAGTCCCTTGTCCGGGACTAGCGGGTACGAGCAGTACTTC. It codes for CASSPLSGTSGYEQYF.

This clone was seen once. The V gene is TRBV13, the J gene TRBJ2-1, with 11 positions matching TRBD2. There are 15 residues in the CDR3. J lost 8 bases, V lost 3 bases, and 6 bases had no gene match. Germline CDR1 PRHDT, CDR2 FYEKMQ (reference sequence). The CDR3 nucleotides are TGTGCCAGCAGCTTGACTAGCGGGGACTTGGATGAGCAGTTCTTC. Amino acids: CASSLTSGDLDEQFF.

This clone was seen only once. CDR3 DNA sequence: TGTGCCACCAGCAGAGATGTCCCCAGCCAAGAGACCCAGTACTTC. Translation: CATSRDVPSQETQYF. The V call is TRBV15, the J call TRBJ2-5; D not certain. Trimming removed 0 bases from V and 1 base from J, with 9 bases in between. Germline CDR1 and CDR2: LNHNV and YYDKDF (reference sequence). This CDR3 is 15 amino acids long.

About this clone: Within the sample, other DNA sequences also encode this same CDR3. The V and J genes are TRBV10-2 and TRBJ2-7; D is undetermined. The CDR3 has 11 amino acids. Germline loops: CDR1 WSHSY, CDR2 SAAADI. The V end lost 3 bases, the J end lost 4 bases, and 4 bases lay between the germline ends. The CDR3 spells CASSDRYEQYF. CDR3 coding DNA: TGCGCCAGCAGTGATCGGTACGAGCAGTACTTC.

The gene calls are TRBV5-6 and TRBJ2-3; D call uncertain. V was trimmed by 0 bases and J by 0 bases, leaving 5 bases between them. The CDR3 has 14 residues. Germline CDR1 and CDR2: SGHDT and YYEEEE. Here the CDR3 reads CASSLATSTDTQYF. The CDR3 DNA sequence: TGTGCCAGCAGCTTGGCCACTAGCACAGATACGCAGTATTTT.

The chain has TRBV28 and TRBJ1-5; no clear D. The length of the CDR3 is 15 residues. The V gene lost 2 bases and the J gene lost 4 bases, with 12 bases spanning the gap. CDR1 is MDHEN and CDR2 is SYDVKM in the germline V gene. As DNA, the CDR3 is TGTGCCAGCAGTTTAGGGCCCGGGGAGAATCAGCCCCAGCATTTT. This codes for CASSLGPGENQPQHF.

CDR3 protein: CASRGRGYGYTF. CDR3 DNA sequence: TGTGCCAGCCGTGGGAGAGGCTATGGCTACACCTTC. The chain links TRBV28 to TRBJ1-2, with D hard to call. The CDR3 loop spans 12 amino acids. V was shortened by 8 bases and J by 4 bases, with 11 bases between the two germline ends. Germline CDR1 and CDR2: MDHEN and SYDVKM.

This clone has only a few counts. V gene TRBV7-9 combines with J gene TRBJ2-7; 10 nucleotides align to TRBD2. Trimming took 2 bases from V and 7 from J; bases not matched to a gene: 8. The CDR3 is 15 amino acids. Per germline, CDR1 SEHNR and CDR2 FQNEAQ (reference sequence). This chain's CDR3 is CASSLLAGASREQYF. For the CDR3, the DNA is TGTGCCAGCAGCTTACTAGCGGGAGCATCGAGAGAGCAGTACTTC.

The V gene is TRBV19, the J gene TRBJ2-7, with 9 bases fitting TRBD2. There are 12 residues in the CDR3. CDR1 is LNHDA and CDR2 is SQIVND in the germline V gene (reference sequence). Germline trimming cut 11 bases from V and 1 base from J; bases unmatched to any gene: 3. The CDR3 nucleotides are TGTGCCGCGGGAGGGCCGTCCTACGAGCAGTACTTC. It encodes CAAGGPSYEQYF.

The V gene is TRBV21-1, the J gene TRBJ1-3. TRBV21-1 is tagged as a pseudogene. The CDR3 runs 15 residues. The DNA for the CDR3 is TGTGCCAGCAGCAAAGCGGACGGCTCTGGAAACACCATATATTTT. Its translation is CASSKADGSGNTIYF.